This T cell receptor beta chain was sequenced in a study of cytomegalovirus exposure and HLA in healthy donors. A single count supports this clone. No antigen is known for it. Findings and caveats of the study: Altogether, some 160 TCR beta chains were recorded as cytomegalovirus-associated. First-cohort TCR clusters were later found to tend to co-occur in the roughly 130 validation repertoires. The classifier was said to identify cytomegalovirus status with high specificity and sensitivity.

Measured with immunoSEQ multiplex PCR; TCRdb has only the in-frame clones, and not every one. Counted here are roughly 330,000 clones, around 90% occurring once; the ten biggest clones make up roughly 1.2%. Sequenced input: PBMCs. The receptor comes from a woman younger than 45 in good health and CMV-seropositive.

CDR3 bases: TGTGCCAGCAGTGGGGTCTATGAGCAGTTCTTC. It translates to CASSGVYEQFF. The chain joins TRBV25-1 to TRBJ2-1; D is unresolved. The germline CDR1 and CDR2 sequences are MGHDK and SYGVNS. V gave up 4 bases and J gave up 8 bases, with 6 bases separating them. CDR3 size: 11 residues.